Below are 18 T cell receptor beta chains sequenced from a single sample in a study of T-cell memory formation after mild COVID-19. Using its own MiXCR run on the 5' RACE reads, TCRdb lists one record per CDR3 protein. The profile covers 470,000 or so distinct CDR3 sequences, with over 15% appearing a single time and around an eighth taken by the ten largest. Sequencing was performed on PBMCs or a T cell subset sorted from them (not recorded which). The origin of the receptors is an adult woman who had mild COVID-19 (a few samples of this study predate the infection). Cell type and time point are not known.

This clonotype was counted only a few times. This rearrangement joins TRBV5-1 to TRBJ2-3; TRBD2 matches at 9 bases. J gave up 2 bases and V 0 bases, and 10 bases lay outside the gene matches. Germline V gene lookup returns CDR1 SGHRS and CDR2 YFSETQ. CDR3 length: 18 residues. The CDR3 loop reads CASSLEGGAGGHTDTQYF. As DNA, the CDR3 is TGCGCCAGCAGCTTGGAGGGCGGCGCGGGGGGGCACACAGATACGCAGTATTTT.

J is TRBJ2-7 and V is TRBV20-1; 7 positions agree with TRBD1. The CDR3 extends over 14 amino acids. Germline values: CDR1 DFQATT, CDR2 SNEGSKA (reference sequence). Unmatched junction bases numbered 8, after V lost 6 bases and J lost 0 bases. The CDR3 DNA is TGCAGTGCAGCGTCTCGGGACAGCTCCTACGAGCAGTACTTC. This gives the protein CSAASRDSSYEQYF.

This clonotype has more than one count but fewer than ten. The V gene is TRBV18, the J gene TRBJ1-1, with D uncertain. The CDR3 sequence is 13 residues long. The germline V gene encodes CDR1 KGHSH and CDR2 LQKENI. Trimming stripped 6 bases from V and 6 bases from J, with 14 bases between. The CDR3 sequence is CASSAADGAEAFF. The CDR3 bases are TGTGCCAGCTCGGCTGCGGATGGGGCTGAAGCTTTCTTT.

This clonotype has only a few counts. CDR3 coding DNA: TGCAGTGCTAGCGGCTCTATCCTCCAGTATTTT. The encoded protein is CSASGSILQYF. The chain is built from TRBV20-1 and TRBJ2-3; no reliable D call. Germline CDR1 and CDR2: DFQATT and SNEGSKA (reference sequence). The CDR3 runs to 11 residues. Trimming took 3 bases from V and 12 from J, leaving 13 bases between them.

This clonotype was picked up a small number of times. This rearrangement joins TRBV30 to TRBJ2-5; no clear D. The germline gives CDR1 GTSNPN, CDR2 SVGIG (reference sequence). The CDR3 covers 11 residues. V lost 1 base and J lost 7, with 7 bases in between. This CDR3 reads CAWSDVRTQYF. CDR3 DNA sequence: TGTGCCTGGAGTGACGTGCGGACCCAGTACTTC.

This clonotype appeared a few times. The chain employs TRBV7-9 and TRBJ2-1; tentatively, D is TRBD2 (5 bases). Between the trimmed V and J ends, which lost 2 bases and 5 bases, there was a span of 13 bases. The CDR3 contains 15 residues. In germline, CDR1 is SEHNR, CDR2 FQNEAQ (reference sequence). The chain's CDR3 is CASSLLLAANNEQFF. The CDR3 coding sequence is TGTGCCAGCAGCTTATTGCTAGCTGCGAACAATGAGCAGTTCTTC.

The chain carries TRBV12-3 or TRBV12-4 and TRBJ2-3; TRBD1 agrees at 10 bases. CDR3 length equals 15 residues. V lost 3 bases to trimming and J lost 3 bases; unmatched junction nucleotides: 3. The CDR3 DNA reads TGTGCCAGCAGTTTTCCGGGACAGGGGACAGATACGCAGTATTTT. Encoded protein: CASSFPGQGTDTQYF.

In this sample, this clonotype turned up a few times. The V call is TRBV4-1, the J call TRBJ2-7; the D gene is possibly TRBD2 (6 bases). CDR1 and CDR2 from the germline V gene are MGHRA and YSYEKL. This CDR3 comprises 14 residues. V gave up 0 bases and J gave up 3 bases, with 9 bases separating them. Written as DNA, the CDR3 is TGCGCCAGCAGCCAAGACGGGAGAGGCTACGAGCAGTACTTC. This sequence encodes CASSQDGRGYEQYF.

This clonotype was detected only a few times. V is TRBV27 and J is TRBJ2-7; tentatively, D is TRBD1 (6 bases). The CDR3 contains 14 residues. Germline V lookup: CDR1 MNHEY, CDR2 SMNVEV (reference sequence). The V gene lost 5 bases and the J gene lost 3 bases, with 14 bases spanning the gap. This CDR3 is CASSRNRDSYEQYF. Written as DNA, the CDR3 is TGTGCCAGCAGTCGAAACAGGGATAGCTACGAGCAGTACTTC.

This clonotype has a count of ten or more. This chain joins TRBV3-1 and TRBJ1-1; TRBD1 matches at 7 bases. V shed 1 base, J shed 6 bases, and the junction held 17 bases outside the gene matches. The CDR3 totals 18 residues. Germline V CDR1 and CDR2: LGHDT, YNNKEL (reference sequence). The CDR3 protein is CASSQAYLGGAGGSEAFF. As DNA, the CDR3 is TGTGCCAGCAGCCAAGCCTATTTAGGGGGCGCGGGGGGATCTGAAGCTTTCTTT.

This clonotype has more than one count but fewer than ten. CDR3 sequence (DNA): TGCAGTGCAAGACAGGGTGGGCGGCCGCCCCAGCATTTT. Protein: CSARQGGRPPQHF. J is TRBJ1-5 and V is TRBV20-1, with 7 nucleotides matching TRBD1. The CDR3 is made up of 13 amino acids. V gave up 6 bases and J gave up 9 bases; unmatched junction bases: 11. CDR1 and CDR2 from the germline V gene are DFQATT and SNEGSKA (reference sequence).

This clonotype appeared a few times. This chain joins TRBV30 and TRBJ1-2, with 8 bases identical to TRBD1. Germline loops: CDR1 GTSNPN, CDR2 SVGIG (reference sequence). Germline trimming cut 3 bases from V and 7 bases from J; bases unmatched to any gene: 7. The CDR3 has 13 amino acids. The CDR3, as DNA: TGTGCCTGGAGCGGTGGACAGGGCGGTGGCTACACCTTC. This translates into CAWSGGQGGGYTF.

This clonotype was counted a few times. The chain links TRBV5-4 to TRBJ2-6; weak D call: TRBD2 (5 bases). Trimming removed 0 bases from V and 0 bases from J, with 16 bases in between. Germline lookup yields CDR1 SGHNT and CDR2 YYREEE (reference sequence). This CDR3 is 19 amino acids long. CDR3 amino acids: CASSLAEGRFVSGANVLTF. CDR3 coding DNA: TGTGCCAGCAGCTTGGCCGAGGGCAGATTTGTCTCTGGGGCCAACGTCCTGACTTTC. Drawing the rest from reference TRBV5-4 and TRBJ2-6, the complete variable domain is ETGVTQSPTHLIKTRGQQVTLRCSSQSGHNTVSWYQQALGQGPQFIFQYYREEENGRGNFPPRFSGLQFPNYSSELNVNALELDDSALYLCASSLAEGRFVSGANVLTFGAGSRLTVL.

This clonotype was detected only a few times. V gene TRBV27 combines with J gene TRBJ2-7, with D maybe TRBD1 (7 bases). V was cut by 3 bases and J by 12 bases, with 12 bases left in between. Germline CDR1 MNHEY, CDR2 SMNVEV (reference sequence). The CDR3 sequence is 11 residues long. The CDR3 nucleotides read TGTGCCAGCAGTTTCAGGGGGGTTCGGTACTTC. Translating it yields CASSFRGVRYF.

CDR3 in amino acids: CASSSFRDSSYEQYF. The CDR3 nucleotides are TGTGCCAGCTCGAGTTTCCGGGACAGCTCCTACGAGCAGTACTTC. V gene TRBV14 combines with J gene TRBJ2-7; 7 bases are shared with TRBD1. The CDR3 covers 15 residues. The trim removed 8 bases at V and 0 bases at J, leaving 10 bases unmatched. Germline V lookup: CDR1 SGHDN, CDR2 FVKESK.

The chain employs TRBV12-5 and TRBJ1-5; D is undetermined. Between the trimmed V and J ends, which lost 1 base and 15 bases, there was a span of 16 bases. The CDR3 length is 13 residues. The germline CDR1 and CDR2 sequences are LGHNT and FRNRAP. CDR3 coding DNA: TGTGCTAGTGGTTTGGCGGACGGCGCATGGTTGCATTTT. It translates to CASGLADGAWLHF. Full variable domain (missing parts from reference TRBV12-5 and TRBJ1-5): DARVTQTPRHKVTEMGQEVTMRCQPILGHNTVFWYRQTMMQGLELLAYFRNRAPLDDSGMPKDRFSAEMPDATLATLKIQPSEPRDSAVYFCASGLADGAWLHFGDGTRLSIL.

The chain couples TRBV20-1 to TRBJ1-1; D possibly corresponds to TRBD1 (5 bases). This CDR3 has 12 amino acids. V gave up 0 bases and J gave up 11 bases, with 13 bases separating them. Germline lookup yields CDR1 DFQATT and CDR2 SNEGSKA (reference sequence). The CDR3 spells CSARDGGRVAFF. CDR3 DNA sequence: TGCAGTGCTAGAGATGGGGGGAGGGTTGCTTTCTTT.

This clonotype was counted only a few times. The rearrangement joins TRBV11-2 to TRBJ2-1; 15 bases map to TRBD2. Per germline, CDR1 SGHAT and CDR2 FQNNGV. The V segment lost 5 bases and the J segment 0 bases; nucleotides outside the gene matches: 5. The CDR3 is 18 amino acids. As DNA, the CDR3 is TGTGCCAGCAGCCGGACTAGCGGGAGGGGTTACTCCTACAATGAGCAGTTCTTC. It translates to CASSRTSGRGYSYNEQFF.